Shown below are 18 T cell receptor beta chains from a single sample sequenced in a study of coeliac disease (dated by TCRdb to the early 2020s). Libraries were prepared through the immunoSEQ multiplex PCR assay. TCRdb re-hosts the immuneACCESS table, in-frame sequences only. Its copies lack some clones; in the studies checked, an unresolved V gene accounts for under half of them, and the cause for the rest is not known. In all, the sample holds 5,500 to 7,500 clones, and around two thirds of those were seen once. 7.5% to 9.5% of the sample rests with the top ten. The sequencing sample was made of lymphocytes from the gut lamina propria. According to the study, the label for this sample's cell subset or site signals: lamina propria cell (LPC) fraction of small intestinal biopsy. The receptor set was obtained from a man between 65 and 85 years old with active celiac disease.

For this clone: A read error may produce the germline difference seen at one junction end. CDR3 nucleotides: TGTACCAGCAGCTTAACAGCGGGAGGAGTCACCGGGGAGCTGTTTTTT. Its protein product is CTSSLTAGGVTGELFF. The V and J genes are TRBV7-3 and TRBJ2-2; 9 nucleotides align to TRBD2. The germline V gene encodes CDR1 SGHTA and CDR2 FQGTGA. CDR3 length: 16 residues. Variable domain in full (rest from reference TRBV7-3 and TRBJ2-2): GAGVSQTPSNKVTEKGKYVELRCDPISGHTALYWYRQSLGQGPEFLIYFQGTGAADDSGLPNDRFFAVRPEGSVSTLKIQRTERGDSAVYLCTSSLTAGGVTGELFFGEGSRLTVL.

The J gene is TRBJ2-5, the V gene TRBV19, with TRBD2 matching over 15 bases. The V gene's germline CDR1 is LNHDA and CDR2 SQIVND (reference sequence). This CDR3 region has 18 residues. V lost 4 bases to trimming and J lost 2 bases; unmatched junction nucleotides: 8. DNA of the CDR3: TGTGCCAGTAGTACGGGACTAGCGGGAGGCCTCTTACAAGAGACCCAGTACTTC. Amino acids: CASSTGLAGGLLQETQYF.

This rearrangement joins TRBV5-1 to TRBJ1-1; TRBD1 agrees at 7 bases. Germline CDR1 reads SGHRS; CDR2 reads YFSETQ. The CDR3 runs to 15 residues. J gave up 0 bases and V 4 bases, and 6 bases lay outside the gene matches. CDR3 nucleotides: TGCGCCAGCAGCCCCCCCCAGGGGGTGAACACTGAAGCTTTCTTT. This gives the protein CASSPPQGVNTEAFF.

This rearrangement joins TRBV30 to TRBJ2-7, with 7 bases matching TRBD1. Looked up from germline, CDR1 is GTSNPN and CDR2 is SVGIG (reference sequence). The CDR3 sequence is 14 residues long. The junction had 8 bases not matched to a gene; V was cut back by 4 bases and J by 2 bases. The CDR3 protein is CAWKIRTGTYEQYF. CDR3 sequence (DNA): TGTGCCTGGAAAATCCGGACAGGAACCTACGAGCAGTACTTC.

The V call is TRBV28, the J call TRBJ1-2, with 10 bases fitting TRBD1. V was pared by 4 bases and J by 6 bases, with 8 bases of the junction left unmatched. The CDR3 runs to 15 residues. Germline assignment: CDR1 MDHEN and CDR2 SYDVKM. The CDR3, as DNA: TGTGCCAGCAGTTCCTCCGGACAGGGGGAAGATGGCTACACCTTC. The encoded protein is CASSSSGQGEDGYTF.

The genes are TRBV6-5 and TRBJ1-4; D unresolved. Per germline, CDR1 MNHEY and CDR2 SVGAGI. This CDR3 is built from 15 residues. V was pared by 0 bases and J by 1 base, with 6 bases between. The CDR3 coding sequence is TGTGCCAGCAGTTACTCTGGGAGAACTAATGAAAAACTGTTTTTT. Amino acids: CASSYSGRTNEKLFF.

V usage is TRBV28 and J usage is TRBJ1-2, with 10 bases matching TRBD1. CDR1 and CDR2 from the germline V gene are MDHEN and SYDVKM. The CDR3 extends over 14 amino acids. V lost 7 bases to trimming and J lost 4 bases; unmatched junction nucleotides: 6. CDR3 in amino acids: CASTRTGGTYGYTF. The CDR3 region has the DNA TGTGCCAGCACAAGGACAGGGGGAACCTATGGCTACACCTTC.

Notes on this clone: A junction end diverges from the germline sequence, so it may reflect a read error. This chain uses TRBV11-1 with TRBJ2-2, with 7 bases matching TRBD1. Germline V gene lookup returns CDR1 SGHAT and CDR2 FQDESV (reference sequence). The CDR3 spans 15 residues. In DNA form, the CDR3 reads TGTGCCAGCAGGGCTGGGACAGTAAACACCGGGGAGCCGTTTTTT. Amino acids: CASRAGTVNTGEPFF.

This clone showed up just a few times. The genes are TRBV9 and TRBJ2-2; TRBD1 might be the D (6 bases). CDR1 and CDR2 from the germline V gene are SGDLS and YYNGEE. V dropped 3 bases and J dropped 7 bases, with 10 bases sitting between them. The CDR3 has 13 amino acids. The CDR3 protein is CASSEGVGGELFF. In DNA form, the CDR3 reads TGTGCCAGCAGCGAGGGGGTAGGCGGGGAGCTGTTTTTT. The entire variable domain, with the rest obtained from reference TRBV9 and TRBJ2-2, is as follows: DSGVTQTPKHLITATGQRVTLRCSPRSGDLSVYWYQQSLDQGLQFLIQYYNGEERAKGNILERFSAQQFPDLHSELNLSSLELGDSALYFCASSEGVGGELFFGEGSRLTVL.

The rearrangement joins TRBV28 to TRBJ1-2; possible D gene TRBD1, 6 bases. Deletions cut 9 bases from V and 0 bases from J, with 20 bases between. CDR1 is MDHEN, CDR2 SYDVKM, per germline. The CDR3 contains 16 residues. This chain's CDR3 is CASEGENSPSNYGYTF. In nucleotides, the CDR3 is TGTGCCAGTGAGGGGGAGAACAGCCCTTCTAACTATGGCTACACCTTC.

The J gene is TRBJ1-1, the V gene TRBV9; 7 bases line up with TRBD1. Per germline, CDR1 SGDLS and CDR2 YYNGEE. V lost 4 bases to trimming and J lost 2 bases; unmatched junction nucleotides: 5. CDR3 length: 14 amino acids. The CDR3 bases are TGTGCCAGCAGCCGAGGGGGCGGTAACACTGAAGCTTTCTTT. Its protein is CASSRGGGNTEAFF.

The CDR3 protein is CAISESTRTSYEQYF. CDR3 in DNA: TGTGCCATCAGTGAGAGTACGAGGACTTCCTACGAGCAGTACTTC. The rearrangement links TRBV10-3 to TRBJ2-7; perhaps TRBD2 as D (5 bases). The CDR3 is made up of 15 amino acids. With 2 bases removed from V and 1 base from J, the gap between germline ends came to 12 bases. Germline loops: CDR1 ENHRY, CDR2 SYGVKD.

V usage is TRBV4-1 and J usage is TRBJ2-2, with D perhaps matching TRBD1 (5 bases). From germline, CDR1 is MGHRA and CDR2 YSYEKL. The CDR3 is made up of 16 amino acids. Trimming took 1 base from V and 7 from J, leaving 16 bases between them. CDR3 sequence reads: CASSQVSGWMGGELFF. DNA of the CDR3: TGCGCCAGCAGCCAAGTCTCAGGGTGGATGGGCGGGGAGCTGTTTTTT.

The chain has TRBV11-3 and TRBJ2-1, with unresolved D. V lost 4 bases and J lost 5, with 9 bases in between. The germline gives CDR1 SGHNT, CDR2 YENEEA. CDR3 length: 13 residues. The CDR3, as DNA: TGTGCCAGCAGCTCACGCGGTAACAATGAGCAGTTCTTC. It translates to CASSSRGNNEQFF.

This chain connects TRBV6-5 to TRBJ2-5, with D unclear. The end of the DNA aligns better with TRBJ2-7, so the J call may be wrong. The germline V gene encodes CDR1 MNHEY and CDR2 SVGAGI. The CDR3 is 15 amino acids. This CDR3 is CASSYSFVKPYEQYF. CDR3 nucleotide sequence: TGTGCCAGCAGTTACTCTTTCGTAAAACCCTACGAGCAGTACTTC.

This clone has just a few counts. The V call is TRBV6-5, the J call TRBJ2-3, with 8 bases identical to TRBD2. Germline CDR1 reads MNHEY; CDR2 reads SVGAGI. Trimming removed 6 bases from V and 3 bases from J; junction bases left unmatched: 5. This CDR3 spans 14 amino acids. CDR3 coding DNA: TGTGCCAGCAGCCCCGGACTAGCAACAGATACGCAGTATTTT. This gives the protein CASSPGLATDTQYF.

This chain uses TRBV5-6 with TRBJ2-5, with D tentatively TRBD1 (6 bases). V shed 2 bases and J shed 0 bases, with 11 bases lying between them. CDR1 and CDR2 from the germline V gene are SGHDT and YYEEEE. The CDR3 sequence is 15 residues long. Here the CDR3 DNA reads TGTGCCAGCAGCTTCGAGGGGGTGTACCAAGAGACCCAGTACTTC. This codes for CASSFEGVYQETQYF.

The rearrangement uses TRBV28 and TRBJ1-2; 9 bases line up with TRBD1. The CDR3 is made up of 14 amino acids. V shed 5 bases and J 7 bases; nucleotides not matched to a gene: 8. The germline CDR1 and CDR2 sequences are MDHEN and SYDVKM. DNA of the CDR3: TGTGCCAGCAGTCCGGGACAGGGAAGGAGTGGCTACACCTTC. Translation gives CASSPGQGRSGYTF.